The rows below give T cell receptor beta chains drawn from one sample of a study of cytomegalovirus exposure and HLA in healthy donors. Measured with immunoSEQ multiplex PCR; TCRdb has only the in-frame clones, and not every one. The sample holds around 130,000 clones; approximately 81% are singletons and the top ten take about 0.71%. The sample comprised PBMCs. Source of these receptors: a man between 18 and 35 years old in good health and CMV-seronegative. CDR3s include the opening cysteine and the closing phenylalanine or tryptophan. The order of the fields is CDR3 protein, CDR3 DNA, CDR3 length, J gene, D gene, V gene, clone size. A D gene is named only where the DNA matches it firmly. Size values are once, few and many counts, or a class for expanded clones, and some rows have none.

CASRDGTGYGYTF | TGTGCCAGCAGGGATGGGACAGGCTATGGCTACACCTTC | 13 | TRBJ1-2 | TRBD1 | TRBV25-1 | NA
CASSLSYHFLEQYF | TGTGCCAGCAGCTTAAGTTACCACTTTCTCGAGCAGTACTTC | 14 | TRBJ2-7 | NA | TRBV7-6 | NA
CASSSHLNYGYTF | TGTGCCAGCAGTTCACACCTCAACTATGGCTACACCTTC | 13 | TRBJ1-2 | NA | TRBV2 | few
CASSVRQGARETQYF | TGTGCCAGCAGCGTAAGGCAGGGGGCACGGGAGACCCAGTACTTC | 15 | TRBJ2-5 | TRBD1 | TRBV9 | NA
CASSLSQGVSNNEQFF | TGTGCCAGCAGCTTATCTCAGGGGGTATCAAACAATGAGCAGTTCTTC | 16 | TRBJ2-1 | TRBD1 | TRBV11-3 | NA
CASSIVGRTVNTEAFF | TGTGCCAGTAGTATAGTAGGCAGGACAGTGAACACTGAAGCTTTCTTT | 16 | TRBJ1-1 | NA | TRBV19 | NA
CASGATGGGGYTF | TGTGCCAGTGGAGCCACAGGGGGCGGTGGCTACACCTTC | 13 | TRBJ1-2 | TRBD1 | TRBV19 | NA
CAWSERRAFF | TGTGCCTGGAGTGAAAGGAGGGCTTTCTTT | 10 | TRBJ1-1 | NA | TRBV30 | NA
CASRGQRTEAFF | TGTGCCAGCAGGGGACAGAGGACTGAAGCTTTCTTT | 12 | TRBJ1-1 | TRBD1 | TRBV7-3 | many
CATSRQMTERGEKLFF | TGTGCCACCAGCAGACAAATGACCGAGCGGGGGGAAAAACTGTTTTTT | 16 | TRBJ1-4 | NA | TRBV15 | NA
CASSQVGTARELFF | TGCGCCAGCAGCCAAGTTGGGACAGCCCGGGAGCTGTTTTTT | 14 | TRBJ2-2 | TRBD1 | TRBV4-3 | few
CASSLLAGGRYNEQFF | TGTGCCAGCAGCCTACTAGCGGGGGGGCGGTACAATGAGCAGTTCTTC | 16 | TRBJ2-1 | TRBD2 | TRBV7-3 | NA
CASSYRGGGDQPQHF | TGTGCCAGCAGCTATCGGGGGGGTGGCGATCAGCCCCAGCATTTT | 15 | TRBJ1-5 | NA | TRBV7-2 | NA
CAWTRTGLNTEAFF | TGTGCCTGGACCAGGACAGGACTCAACACTGAAGCTTTCTTT | 14 | TRBJ1-1 | TRBD1 | TRBV30 | NA
CASSLVRGVNTEAFF | TGCGCCAGCAGCTTGGTTCGAGGAGTTAACACTGAAGCTTTCTTT | 15 | TRBJ1-1 | NA | TRBV5-1 | NA
CASSSRTAGQPQHF | TGTGCCAGCAGCTCCCGGACAGCGGGACAGCCCCAGCATTTT | 14 | TRBJ1-5 | NA | TRBV5-5 | NA
CASRRGGDEQYF | TGTGCCTCCCGGCGGGGCGGGGACGAGCAGTACTTC | 12 | TRBJ2-7 | NA | TRBV6-5 | NA
CALPTGGYGYTF | TGTGCCCTCCCAACAGGGGGTTACGGCTACACCTTC | 12 | TRBJ1-2 | TRBD1 | TRBV30 | NA
CASSQDGTGGYNEQFF | TGCGCCAGCAGCCAAGATGGGACAGGGGGCTACAATGAGCAGTTCTTC | 16 | TRBJ2-1 | TRBD1 | TRBV4-3 | NA
CASSGLGQGGSYNEQFF | TGTGCCAGCAGTGGGCTAGGACAGGGGGGATCCTACAATGAGCAGTTCTTC | 17 | TRBJ2-1 | TRBD1 | TRBV25-1 | NA
CASRTSGGLDTQYF | TGTGCCAGCAGGACTAGCGGGGGGCTAGATACGCAGTATTTT | 14 | TRBJ2-3 | TRBD2 | TRBV6-1 | NA
CASSLRQGWGHGYTF | TGTGCCAGCAGTTTGAGACAGGGGTGGGGGCATGGCTACACCTTC | 15 | TRBJ1-2 | TRBD1 | TRBV28 | NA
CSVRIPGQFGNQPQHF | TGCAGCGTTAGAATTCCCGGACAGTTCGGCAATCAGCCCCAGCATTTT | 16 | TRBJ1-5 | NA | TRBV29-1 | NA
CASRRGTQETQYF | TGTGCCAGCAGGCGGGGAACGCAAGAGACCCAGTACTTC | 13 | TRBJ2-5 | NA | TRBV25-1 | NA
CASSLGGSVTEKLFF | TGCGCCAGCAGCTTAGGTGGGAGTGTCACTGAAAAACTGTTTTTT | 15 | TRBJ1-4 | NA | TRBV5-1 | NA
CASSYTGAETQYF | TGTGCCAGCAGTTATACAGGGGCGGAGACCCAGTACTTC | 13 | TRBJ2-5 | TRBD1 | TRBV6-5 | NA
CASSFRVDEYEQYF | TGTGCCAGCAGTTTCCGGGTCGATGAATACGAGCAGTACTTC | 14 | TRBJ2-7 | NA | TRBV6-6 | NA
CSVNRVTEAFF | TGCAGCGTCAACAGGGTCACTGAAGCTTTCTTT | 11 | TRBJ1-1 | NA | TRBV29-1 | NA
CASSVGGTGTYGYTF | TGTGCCAGCAGCGTAGGGGGGACAGGGACCTATGGCTACACCTTC | 15 | TRBJ1-2 | TRBD1 | TRBV9 | once
CASSLGGGLNSPLHF | TGTGCCAGCAGCTTAGGGGGCGGCCTTAATTCACCCCTCCACTTT | 15 | TRBJ1-6 | NA | TRBV7-9 | NA
CASSPQDPRAGELFF | TGCGCCAGCAGCCCACAGGACCCCAGGGCCGGGGAGCTGTTTTTT | 15 | TRBJ2-2 | NA | TRBV5-1 | once
CASGEFAWGANTGELFF | TGTGCCAGTGGCGAATTCGCATGGGGGGCGAACACCGGGGAGCTGTTTTTT | 17 | TRBJ2-2 | NA | TRBV19 | NA
CASSVWQYNEQFF | TGTGCCAGCAGCGTATGGCAATACAATGAGCAGTTCTTC | 13 | TRBJ2-1 | NA | TRBV9 | once
CATTTGITNTEAFF | TGTGCCACCACCACAGGGATCACGAACACTGAAGCTTTCTTT | 14 | TRBJ1-1 | NA | TRBV6-1 | once
CASSGASGTTDTQYF | TGCGCCAGCAGTGGGGCTAGCGGAACCACAGATACGCAGTATTTT | 15 | TRBJ2-3 | TRBD2 | TRBV10-2 | NA
CASASRENPNYGYTF | TGTGCCAGCGCGTCGAGAGAGAACCCTAACTATGGCTACACCTTC | 15 | TRBJ1-2 | NA | TRBV2 | NA
CASLARSGANVLTF | TGTGCCAGTCTAGCCCGCTCTGGGGCCAACGTCCTGACTTTC | 14 | TRBJ2-6 | NA | TRBV19 | few